Following are 15 T cell receptor beta chains from one sample sequenced in a study of blood T cell repertoires in COVID-19. This table comes from immunoSEQ multiplex PCR, and its TCRdb copy is limited to in-frame clones, with some not included. The sample lists 100,000 to 120,000 clones; 72% were seen once. Sequenced input: peripheral blood. The receptors stem from a woman in her sixties with acute or convalescent COVID-19.

This chain uses TRBV25-1 with TRBJ1-2; D unresolved. The length of the CDR3 is 13 residues. V lost 6 bases to trimming and J lost 4 bases, with 12 bases between them. The V gene's germline CDR1 is MGHDK and CDR2 SYGVNS. In nucleotides, the CDR3 is TGTGCCAGCAGACAGAACGCCGGCTATGGCTACACCTTC. Amino acid sequence: CASRQNAGYGYTF.

The V gene is TRBV19, the J gene TRBJ1-5; 10 bases map to TRBD1. The V gene's germline CDR1 is LNHDA and CDR2 SQIVND (reference sequence). The V segment lost 4 bases and the J segment 5 bases; nucleotides outside the gene matches: 5. The CDR3 loop spans 15 amino acids. The CDR3 region has the DNA TGTGCCAGTAGTAGGGACAGGGGCTCTCATCAGCCCCAGCATTTT. Encoded protein: CASSRDRGSHQPQHF.

The chain joins TRBV5-6 to TRBJ2-1, with 7 bases identical to TRBD1. CDR1 is SGHDT and CDR2 is YYEEEE in the germline V gene. The V gene end was trimmed by 4 bases and the J gene end by 3 bases; junction bases not matched to a gene: 7. CDR3 length: 15 residues. The CDR3 sequence is CASSVYRGYYNEQFF. CDR3 DNA: TGTGCCAGCAGCGTATACAGGGGCTACTACAATGAGCAGTTCTTC.

The V call is TRBV5-8, the J call TRBJ1-2; D may be TRBD1 (6 bases). Germline assignment: CDR1 SGHTS and CDR2 YDEGEE. V gave up 4 bases and J gave up 8 bases, with 21 bases separating them. This CDR3 has 15 residues. In DNA form, the CDR3 reads TGTGCCAGCAGCGCGTCCGTTCTGAGAGGGGGAGGCTACACCTTC. Translating gives CASSASVLRGGGYTF.

This clone was seen more than once but under ten times. V is TRBV14 and J is TRBJ1-6; possibly TRBD1 for D (6 bases). Trimming pared 2 bases from V and 2 bases from J, leaving 7 bases between. The CDR3 covers 15 residues. Germline V gives CDR1 SGHDN, CDR2 FVKESK. CDR3 bases: TGTGCCAGCAGCCAACAGGGGACCTATAATTCACCCCTCCACTTT. It specifies CASSQQGTYNSPLHF.

V is TRBV24-1 and J is TRBJ1-2; tentatively, D is TRBD1 (6 bases). The CDR3 totals 14 residues. Germline lookup yields CDR1 KGHDR and CDR2 SFDVKD. The V end lost 4 bases, the J end lost 3 bases, and 11 bases lay between the germline ends. CDR3: CATSDTGTYYGYTF. CDR3 sequence (DNA): TGTGCCACCAGTGACACCGGGACATACTATGGCTACACCTTC.

This chain's CDR3 is CASSERQIHTEAFF. CDR3 nucleotides: TGTGCCAGCAGCGAAAGACAGATACACACTGAAGCTTTCTTT. The chain couples TRBV7-2 to TRBJ1-1; D is perhaps TRBD1 (5 bases). Germline V CDR1 and CDR2: SGHTA, FQGNSA. This CDR3 is built from 14 residues. Trimming took off 5 bases at V and 3 bases at J, with 13 bases between the two ends.

J is TRBJ1-1 and V is TRBV28; 7 bases match TRBD1. The V gene's germline CDR1 is MDHEN and CDR2 SYDVKM. There are 11 residues in the CDR3. V gave up 7 bases and J gave up 8 bases; unmatched junction bases: 4. The CDR3 DNA reads TGTGCCAGCAACAGGGGATGGGAAGCTTTCTTT. Its translation is CASNRGWEAFF.

The chain recombines TRBV5-1 with TRBJ1-1, with 9 bases identical to TRBD1. The germline CDR1 and CDR2 sequences are SGHRS and YFSETQ. The CDR3 has 14 residues. Trimming removed 4 bases from V and 11 bases from J; junction bases left unmatched: 12. CDR3 loop: CASSATGTGTNAFF. In nucleotides, the CDR3 is TGCGCCAGCAGCGCAACCGGGACAGGGACGAATGCTTTCTTT.

The gene calls are TRBV28 and TRBJ2-1, with 7 bases aligning to TRBD1. V was pared by 6 bases and J by 3 bases, with 11 bases of the junction left unmatched. This CDR3 is built from 16 residues. Germline CDR1 reads MDHEN; CDR2 reads SYDVKM. The CDR3 DNA is TGTGCCAGCAGCCCGCCGGGACAGTTGGACTACAATGAGCAGTTCTTC. Translated: CASSPPGQLDYNEQFF.

The chain employs TRBV9 and TRBJ2-5; no definite D call. The CDR3 has 15 residues. The V gene's germline CDR1 is SGDLS and CDR2 YYNGEE. Trimming stripped 0 bases from V and 2 bases from J, with 11 bases between. CDR3 bases: TGTGCCAGCAGCGTAGGGGTTGGAGAACAAGAGACCCAGTACTTC. It translates to CASSVGVGEQETQYF.

This clone was observed a few times. The chain combines TRBV2 with TRBJ1-6; weak D call: TRBD1 (6 bases). The V end was cut by 10 bases, the J end by 10 bases, with 20 bases between. The germline gives CDR1 SNHLY, CDR2 FYNNEI. The CDR3 spans 14 residues. The CDR3 protein is CATSRGGEGSPLHF. The CDR3 bases are TGTGCCACCTCCAGAGGGGGGGAGGGGTCACCCCTCCACTTT.

The chain uses TRBV4-2 and TRBJ1-1; 8 bases map to TRBD1. Germline assignment: CDR1 LGHNA and CDR2 YNFKEQ. This CDR3 region has 15 residues. V was pared by 5 bases and J by 2 bases, with 7 bases of the junction left unmatched. The CDR3 region is CASSSGTGLNTEAFF. The CDR3 bases are TGTGCCAGCAGCTCTGGGACAGGACTAAACACTGAAGCTTTCTTT.

The V call is TRBV30, the J call TRBJ1-1; TRBD1 is a possible D gene (6 bases). Trimming left V 6 bases short and J 5 bases short, with 10 bases between. CDR1 is GTSNPN, CDR2 SVGIG, per germline (reference sequence). This CDR3 has 11 residues. The CDR3: CACAGVTEAFF. CDR3 in DNA: TGTGCCTGCGCAGGGGTTACTGAAGCTTTCTTT.

This clone was counted between two and nine times. This chain connects TRBV3-1 (or the pseudogene TRBV3-2) to TRBJ1-5; D is uncertain. Trimming stripped 1 base from V and 4 bases from J, with 17 bases between. The length of the CDR3 is 17 residues. The V gene's germline CDR1 is LGHDT and CDR2 YNNKEL (reference sequence). The CDR3 here is CASSQGGLGSVNQPQHF. In DNA, the CDR3 is TGTGCCAGCAGCCAAGGAGGCCTTGGTTCAGTAAATCAGCCCCAGCATTTT.